This TCR beta chain was sequenced for a study of spatial heterogeneity in lung cancer. Study-wide results and limits: Blood contained ubiquitous expanded tumor TCRs more at resection than at follow-up.

Time point noted: blood at routine non-recurrence follow-up after resection. This clonotype was recorded a few times. Its antigen is as yet unknown. The germline CDR1 and CDR2 sequences are MGHRA and YSYEKL. Trimming pared 1 base from V and 6 bases from J, leaving 13 bases between. The CDR3 consists of 15 residues. Each CDR3 protein gets one entry after TCRdb re-called the 5' RACE reads with MiXCR. The sample contains tens of thousands of distinct CDR3 sequences, more than 9% of which appear only once. The sample was PBMCs, taken at follow-up. The TCR originated in a female donor with early-stage non-small cell lung cancer. V is TRBV4-1 and J is TRBJ1-5; D is unclear. Here the CDR3 DNA reads TGCGCCAGCAGCCAAGTTGTGGGAGGAGGTCAGCCCCAGCATTTT. It is translated as CASSQVVGGGQPQHF.